The rows below give T cell receptor beta chains drawn from one sample of a study of siplizumab effects on memory and regulatory T cells. Sequencing was performed with immunoSEQ multiplex PCR; in TCRdb, only in-frame clones are kept and a portion is missing. The table lists over 90,000 clones, about 93% of them singletons. Sequenced sample: CD4+ T cells sorted from blood. Source of these receptors: a human donor in good health. Both conserved end residues are part of each CDR3. Expanded clones get a size class; other rows say once, few or many, or leave the size out.

clone size,J gene,V gene,CDR3 protein
.,TRBJ2-1,TRBV7-2,CASSLSAGNEQFF
.,.,TRBV28,CASRFTFGEREKHWDEQYF
.,TRBJ1-6,TRBV25-1,CASREFRNNSPLHF
.,TRBJ2-2,TRBV5-1,CASSPTSGNTGELFF
once,TRBJ1-2,TRBV28,CASSFIGSNYGYTF
.,TRBJ1-3,TRBV27,CASSWGGPLSGNTIYF
.,TRBJ1-2,TRBV5-1,CASSLGTGPYGYTF
.,TRBJ2-1,TRBV15,CATSRVASSYNEQFF
.,TRBJ2-1,TRBV19,CASTVLAGTYNEQFF
.,TRBJ2-3,TRBV5-1,CATRAGFTDTQYF
few,TRBJ2-6,TRBV27,CASRHSGGVRPGANVLTF
.,TRBJ2-1,TRBV7-9,CATTRDKGTNEQFF
.,TRBJ2-5,TRBV12-5,CASGQGISSGQETQYF
.,TRBJ1-1,TRBV2,CASSEVRGYTEAFF
.,TRBJ2-4,TRBV19,CASSPRLGGVAKNIQYF
.,TRBJ2-1,TRBV5-1,CASGSGTYNEQFF
.,TRBJ1-6,TRBV2,CASSERGSYNSPLHF
few,TRBJ1-1,TRBV4-1,CASSRTWGRGDGLNTEAFF
.,TRBJ2-7,TRBV11-2,CASRETWSTRTSSSYEQYF
.,TRBJ1-3,TRBV7-6,CASSLSGLVSGNTIYF
.,TRBJ2-3,TRBV7-3,CASSPTGGGSTDTQYF
.,TRBJ2-7,TRBV5-1,CASSSGSAYEEQYF
.,TRBJ1-2,TRBV6-6,CASSYGDRLNYGYTF
.,TRBJ2-7,TRBV5-1,CASSLVVGAYEQYF
.,TRBJ1-1,TRBV11-3,CASSRGGDTEAFF
once,TRBJ2-6,TRBV5-1,CASSFDRGTFSGANVLTF
.,TRBJ2-5,TRBV6-5,CASSEGETQYF
.,TRBJ2-7,TRBV18,CASSPRGHEQYF
once,TRBJ2-5,TRBV7-2,CASTQTRGLVQQTQYF
.,TRBJ2-3,TRBV6-1,CASSEVDQIADTQYF
.,TRBJ2-3,TRBV7-3,CASSLRLAGDTQYF
.,TRBJ1-1,TRBV15,CATSRDLRDREEAFF
.,TRBJ1-1,TRBV11-2,CASSLISSHTEAFF
.,TRBJ2-3,TRBV4-1,CASSQVAGGTIGTDTQYF
.,TRBJ2-1,TRBV19,CASSSPPGVWDNEQFF
few,TRBJ2-4,TRBV6-1,CASSGAGAGLENIQYF
.,TRBJ2-5,TRBV30,CAWSGVQETQYF
.,TRBJ2-3,TRBV5-1,CASSLGTTTDTQYF
.,TRBJ2-1,TRBV10-1,CASSAGSPTYNEQFF
.,TRBJ2-3,TRBV18,CASSRLGSTDTQYF
.,TRBJ1-5,TRBV28,CASRPPFLRHQPQHF
.,TRBJ1-5,TRBV28,CASSLYKLSNQPQHF
.,TRBJ2-3,TRBV7-3,CASSLTFSGRAGDTQYF
.,TRBJ2-1,TRBV7-9,CASSTARGQSSYNEQFF
.,TRBJ2-3,TRBV11-2,CASSSKAGLTDTQYF
.,TRBJ1-1,TRBV6-6,CASSYSYSPTSAFF
.,TRBJ2-1,TRBV7-2,CASSLSAGGTNEQFF
.,TRBJ1-1,TRBV6-1,CASSESGVTEAFF
.,TRBJ2-5,TRBV15,CATSRDRSGAQYF
.,TRBJ1-5,TRBV19,CASSINTGTGKDQPQHF
.,TRBJ1-3,TRBV23-1,CASRKWGADLRTFCSGNTIYF
.,TRBJ2-7,TRBV4-1,CASSQDWGRMGEQYF
.,TRBJ1-2,TRBV6-6,CASSYFGQNYGYTF
.,TRBJ1-4,TRBV28,CASSLMGRGGEKLFF
.,TRBJ1-5,TRBV28,CASSPGVRAGPQHF
.,TRBJ1-3,TRBV2,CASSREQGSGNTIYF
.,TRBJ1-2,TRBV28,CASSLVLGRRNYGYTF
.,TRBJ2-3,TRBV5-1,CASSSTGTQVGDTQYF
.,TRBJ2-1,TRBV18,CASSPYPSYNEQFF
.,TRBJ1-1,TRBV29-1,CSVDLGSRTTNTEAFF